Listed here are 7 T cell receptor beta chains from one sample, sequenced in a study of T cells after posttransplantation cyclophosphamide. The naive gate required viable CD3+CD4+ or CD3+CD8+ cells with CCR7+CD45RA+CD45RO-CD95-CD27+CD28+ phenotype. Using immunoSEQ multiplex PCR, the repertoire was profiled, and TCRdb retains in-frame clones only, with some absent. The repertoire holds about 20,000 clones, with 97% as singletons. The sequencing input was naive CD4+ T cells sorted from PBMCs. The receptor source for this set is a man aged 50 to 60 in good health, CMV-negative, and a related stem cell transplant donor.

This chain uses TRBV29-1 with TRBJ1-2, with 10 positions matching TRBD1. The CDR3 extends over 14 amino acids. J lost 4 bases, V lost 4 bases, and 6 bases had no gene match. Germline V gene lookup returns CDR1 SQVTM and CDR2 ANQGSEA. In DNA, the CDR3 is TGCAGCGTTGGAAGACAGGGGGCCGGCTATGGCTACACCTTC. It specifies CSVGRQGAGYGYTF.

The rearrangement joins TRBV18 to TRBJ1-4, with 7 bases identical to TRBD1. CDR1 and CDR2 (germline): KGHSH, LQKENI. This CDR3 comprises 16 residues. J lost 7 bases, V lost 0 bases, and 8 bases had no gene match. Here the CDR3 reads CASSPPEGARVEKLFF. CDR3 nucleotides: TGTGCCAGCTCACCACCGGAGGGGGCGCGGGTTGAAAAACTGTTTTTT.

The chain couples TRBV7-9 to TRBJ1-5; no definite D call. Germline CDR1 and CDR2: SEHNR and FQNEAQ (reference sequence). CDR3 length: 15 residues. V was trimmed by 0 bases and J by 4 bases, leaving 10 bases between them. CDR3 residues: CASSLAGSQNQPQHF. CDR3 DNA: TGTGCCAGCAGCTTAGCCGGGTCGCAAAATCAGCCCCAGCATTTT.

The chain links TRBV4-1 to TRBJ2-1; 11 bases are shared with TRBD1. V shed 1 base, J shed 4 bases, and the junction held 6 bases outside the gene matches. CDR1 MGHRA and CDR2 YSYEKL come from the germline V gene. The CDR3 extends over 17 amino acids. For the CDR3, the DNA is TGCGCCAGCAGCCAAGGACCTCGGGACAGGGGGTACAATGAGCAGTTCTTC. It encodes CASSQGPRDRGYNEQFF.

This chain joins TRBV11-2 and TRBJ2-7; 9 nucleotides align to TRBD1. CDR3 length equals 15 residues. Germline assignment: CDR1 SGHAT and CDR2 FQNNGV. V lost 5 bases and J lost 4; bases outside the gene matches: 9. CDR3 in DNA: TGTGCCAGCAGCCTCCGAGCCGGACAGGGGTACGAGCAGTACTTC. It encodes CASSLRAGQGYEQYF.

Only one count was recorded for this clone. The V and J genes are TRBV18 and TRBJ2-1; possible D gene TRBD1, 6 bases. CDR1 KGHSH and CDR2 LQKENI come from the germline V gene. The CDR3 loop spans 14 amino acids. Trimming shortened V by 3 bases and J by 5 bases, and 11 bases separated the two germline ends. As DNA, the CDR3 is TGTGCCAGCTCACCCCGGGACACTGACAATGAGCAGTTCTTC. Translated, it gives CASSPRDTDNEQFF.

The genes are TRBV5-1 and TRBJ2-7, with D uncertain. V was pared by 1 base and J by 2 bases, with 7 bases between. The CDR3 loop spans 13 amino acids. Germline V gene data show CDR1 as SGHRS and CDR2 as YFSETQ. This CDR3 is CASSLTVTYEQYF. CDR3 nucleotides: TGCGCCAGCAGCTTGACAGTTACCTACGAGCAGTACTTC. Using reference TRBV5-1 and TRBJ2-7 for the parts outside the CDR3, the full variable domain is KAGVTQTPRYLIKTRGQQVTLSCSPISGHRSVSWYQQTPGQGLQFLFEYFSETQRNKGNFPGRFSGRQFSNSRSEMNVSTLELGDSALYLCASSLTVTYEQYFGPGTRLTVT.